The present TCR beta chain was sequenced within a study of PD-1 blockade in classical Hodgkin lymphoma. The wider study: Nivolumab was given intravenously to patients at 3 mg/kg every 2 weeks.

Study-level points and caveats: Newly diagnosed patients reportedly trailed healthy donors in baseline TCR diversity. The authors excluded patients who started nivolumab under 1 year after ASCT.

Every single patient, without exception, relapsed after autologous stem cell transplantation, and brentuximab vedotin exposure varied. V gave up 1 base and J gave up 2 bases, with 14 bases separating them. Germline assignment: CDR1 SGHVS and CDR2 FQNEAQ. The CDR3 loop spans 16 amino acids. This clone has only a few counts. Its specificity is not known. Using immunoSEQ multiplex PCR, the repertoire was profiled, and TCRdb retains in-frame clones only, with some absent. The sample contains more than 13,000 clones, roughly three quarters of which appear only once. This clonotype was sampled from a human donor with classical Hodgkin lymphoma. The chain uses TRBV7-8 and TRBJ1-2; D gene uncertain. The sequencing here drew on peripheral blood mononuclear cells (PBMCs), taken before the second cycle of nivolumab. The CDR3 loop is CASSLGPRRANYGYTF. The CDR3 DNA is TGTGCCAGCAGCTTAGGTCCCCGGAGGGCCAACTATGGCTACACCTTC.